The 27 T cell receptor beta chains given below trace back to one sample, sequenced in a study of CD8+CD57+ T cells in acquired aplastic anemia. CDR3 and TCR beta VDJ profiling relied on a genomic DNA template. TCRdb re-called the reads with MiXCR, one entry per CDR3 protein. The table shows approximately 200,000 distinct CDR3 sequences, with about 64% occurring only once. The sequencing sample was made of sorted CD4+, CD8+, or CD8+CD57+ T cells (not recorded which) from PBMCs. Receptors were obtained from a human donor with severe aplastic anemia or a healthy control (not recorded which).

In its sample, this clonotype was seen once. This CDR3 is CSAFVTDSNYGYTF. CDR3 nucleotide sequence: TGCAGCGCTTTTGTGACAGACAGCAACTATGGCTACACCTTC. The chain joins TRBV29-1 to TRBJ1-2, with TRBD1 as a possible D gene (5 bases). V dropped 7 bases and J dropped 2 bases, with 17 bases sitting between them. The CDR3 is 14 residues long. CDR1 is SQVTM and CDR2 is ANQGSEA in the germline V gene. Full variable domain (missing parts from reference TRBV29-1 and TRBJ1-2): SAVISQKPSRDICQRGTSLTIQCQVDSQVTMMFWYRQQPGQSLTLIATANQGSEATYESGFVIDKFPISRPNLTFSTLTVSNMSPEDSSIYLCSAFVTDSNYGYTFGSGTRLTVV.

This clonotype was seen repeatedly, ten times or more. The chain joins TRBV7-8 to TRBJ1-1; TRBD1 is a possible D gene (6 bases). Germline CDR1 SGHVS, CDR2 FQNEAQ. This CDR3 comprises 15 residues. The V and J ends lost 6 bases and 2 bases respectively, with 16 bases between them. Written as DNA, the CDR3 is TGTGCCAGCAGGGGGGAATGGACAGTTAACACTGAAGCTTTCTTT. Protein: CASRGEWTVNTEAFF.

The rearrangement links TRBV10-3 to TRBJ2-3; no clear D gene. Trimming took off 5 bases at V and 0 bases at J, with 12 bases between the two ends. Germline CDR1 and CDR2: ENHRY and SYGVKD. This CDR3 is built from 15 residues. CDR3 DNA: TGTGCCATCAGTTCGGCGACCGAAAGCACAGATACGCAGTATTTT. It is translated as CAISSATESTDTQYF.

The table lists this clonotype with many counts. The V and J genes are TRBV20-1 and TRBJ2-7; D gene unclear. Deletions cut 6 bases from V and 4 bases from J, with 19 bases between. Looked up from germline, CDR1 is DFQATT and CDR2 is SNEGSKA (reference sequence). This CDR3 has 14 residues. The CDR3 sequence: CSASPSPAPYEQYF. Here the CDR3 DNA reads TGCAGTGCGAGCCCGAGCCCAGCTCCTTACGAGCAGTACTTC.

This clonotype came up many times. The J gene is TRBJ2-7, the V gene TRBV27; D unresolved. Looked up from germline, CDR1 is MNHEY and CDR2 is SMNVEV (reference sequence). The CDR3 is made up of 13 amino acids. The ends were cut back, 3 bases at V and 3 bases at J, with 9 bases in the middle. The chain's CDR3 is CASSLADNYEQYF. Written as DNA, the CDR3 is TGTGCCAGCAGTTTGGCAGACAACTACGAGCAGTACTTC.

The chain carries TRBV2 and TRBJ2-5; tentatively, D is TRBD1 or TRBD2 (5 bases each). The germline V and J ends were trimmed by 6 bases and 11 bases, with 13 bases remaining between them. The length of the CDR3 is 11 residues. Germline V CDR1 and CDR2: SNHLY, FYNNEI. Written as DNA, the CDR3 is TGTGCCAGCAGGGGACGGACCTCACAGTACTTC. Protein product: CASRGRTSQYF.

Points on this clonotype: Being one base from a much bigger clone, this may be a read error. The chain uses TRBV19 and TRBJ1-3; D is undetermined. The CDR3 covers 13 residues. Germline V gene data show CDR1 as LNHDA and CDR2 as SQIVND (reference sequence). Trimming took 8 bases from V and 8 from J, leaving 16 bases between them. The CDR3 region is CASGKDQEDTIYF. In nucleotides, the CDR3 is TGTGCCAGTGGTAAGGACCAAGAGGACACCATATATTTT.

CDR3 sequence: CASSLVVSSGYTF. The CDR3 nucleotides read TGTGCCAGCAGCTTAGTGGTGAGCTCTGGCTACACCTTC. The chain has TRBV7-9 and TRBJ1-2, with D uncertain. V shed 1 base and J shed 7 bases, with 10 bases lying between them. The CDR3 covers 13 residues. The germline V gene encodes CDR1 SEHNR and CDR2 FQNEAQ (reference sequence).

This clonotype was detected many times. CDR3 region: CASSFSNEAFF. The DNA of the CDR3 is TGTGCCAGCAGTTTCTCTAACGAAGCTTTCTTT. This rearrangement joins TRBV12-3 or TRBV12-4 to TRBJ1-1; D gene uncertain. The CDR3 is 11 amino acids. V was clipped by 3 bases and J by 8 bases, with 7 bases between them.

The CDR3 DNA follows: TGCGCCAGCAGCTTGGACGGCAGGGGGTACAATGAGCAGTTCTTC. This sequence encodes CASSLDGRGYNEQFF. This chain joins TRBV5-1 and TRBJ2-1; TRBD1 matches at 7 bases. CDR1 SGHRS and CDR2 YFSETQ come from the germline V gene. J lost 4 bases, V lost 0 bases, and 4 bases had no gene match. This CDR3 has 15 amino acids.

The CDR3, as DNA: TGCAGTGCTAGAGATCTAATGGGAGGACTCGAATCCTACGAGCAGTACTTC. Its translation: CSARDLMGGLESYEQYF. This chain links TRBV20-1 with TRBJ2-7, with a weak D call TRBD2 (6 bases). Germline-derived CDR1 and CDR2 are DFQATT and SNEGSKA (reference sequence). V was trimmed by 0 bases and J by 1 base, leaving 19 bases between them. The CDR3 covers 17 residues.

This clonotype has just one count. V and J are TRBV20-1 and TRBJ2-7, with 9 bases aligning to TRBD1. This CDR3 comprises 14 residues. Germline V gives CDR1 DFQATT, CDR2 SNEGSKA (reference sequence). V shed 6 bases, J shed 2 bases, and the junction held 8 bases outside the gene matches. The CDR3 is CSATTGTGTYEQYF. The CDR3 DNA reads as TGCAGTGCGACAACCGGGACAGGGACCTACGAGCAGTACTTC.

This clonotype was seen at least ten times. The chain joins TRBV6-1 to TRBJ1-1, with no clear D. V was shortened by 0 bases and J by 1 base, with 6 bases between the two germline ends. Per germline, CDR1 MNHNS and CDR2 SASEGT. The CDR3 contains 14 residues. The CDR3: CASSEAEGNTEAFF. The CDR3 bases are TGTGCCAGCAGTGAAGCGGAGGGGAACACTGAAGCTTTCTTT.

The chain couples TRBV5-1 to TRBJ1-5; 7 bases are a match to TRBD1. The germline CDR1 and CDR2 sequences are SGHRS and YFSETQ. The V gene end was trimmed by 0 bases and the J gene end by 4 bases; junction bases not matched to a gene: 4. The CDR3 length is 15 residues. The CDR3 region has the DNA TGCGCCAGCAGCTTGGGACAGGGTCTAAATCAGCCCCAGCATTTT. It yields the protein CASSLGQGLNQPQHF. Full variable domain (missing parts from reference TRBV5-1 and TRBJ1-5): KAGVTQTPRYLIKTRGQQVTLSCSPISGHRSVSWYQQTPGQGLQFLFEYFSETQRNKGNFPGRFSGRQFSNSRSEMNVSTLELGDSALYLCASSLGQGLNQPQHFGDGTRLSIL.

This clonotype was observed many times. The chain links TRBV6-2 or TRBV6-3 to TRBJ2-6; D is possibly TRBD2 (5 bases). Between the trimmed V and J ends, which lost 6 bases and 2 bases, there was a span of 11 bases. The length of the CDR3 is 15 residues. Germline V CDR1 and CDR2: MNHEY, SVGEGT. The CDR3 protein is CASSPRGTGANVLTF. In DNA, the CDR3 is TGTGCCAGCAGCCCCCGGGGAACTGGGGCCAACGTCCTGACTTTC.

The chain employs TRBV24-1 and TRBJ2-7, with D maybe TRBD2 (7 bases). CDR3 length: 10 residues. Trimming removed 9 bases at V and 12 bases at J, with 14 bases between. Germline lookup yields CDR1 KGHDR and CDR2 SFDVKD. The CDR3 protein is CATGEGGGYF. CDR3 coding DNA: TGTGCCACCGGAGAAGGGGGGGGGTACTTC.

The J gene is TRBJ2-1, the V gene TRBV15, with 7 nucleotides matching TRBD1. CDR3 length equals 16 residues. In germline, CDR1 is LNHNV, CDR2 YYDKDF (reference sequence). V dropped 0 bases and J dropped 4; count of bases not matched to a gene: 6. CDR3 sequence reads: CATSRDAGTEYNEQFF. The CDR3 bases are TGTGCCACCAGCAGAGACGCCGGGACAGAGTACAATGAGCAGTTCTTC.

The chain combines TRBV7-9 with TRBJ2-7, with D possibly being TRBD1 or TRBD2 (5 bases each). Trimming took 2 bases from V and 7 from J, leaving 21 bases between them. In germline, CDR1 is SEHNR, CDR2 FQNEAQ (reference sequence). The CDR3 contains 16 residues. This chain's CDR3 is CASSLPKGPGLYEQYF. The CDR3 DNA sequence: TGTGCCAGCAGCTTACCTAAGGGACCGGGCCTTTATGAGCAGTACTTC.

This clonotype was counted many times. The chain combines TRBV24-1 with TRBJ2-1; 7 bases line up with TRBD2. The CDR3 is 15 amino acids. Germline CDR1 reads KGHDR; CDR2 reads SFDVKD. Germline trimming cut 4 bases from V and 8 bases from J; bases unmatched to any gene: 10. The CDR3 nucleotides read TGTGCCACCAGTGAGGGGCTAGCGGATACGGATGAGCAGTTCTTC. This translates into CATSEGLADTDEQFF.

The sample holds a few counts of this clonotype. V usage is TRBV28 and J usage is TRBJ1-1; D is possibly TRBD1 (5 bases). This CDR3 contains 19 residues. Trimming left V 2 bases short and J 2 bases short, with 24 bases between. Germline V gene lookup returns CDR1 MDHEN and CDR2 SYDVKM. DNA for the CDR3: TGTGCCAGCAGTTTACTTATAGAGCCGGACAAGCTGGGAAACACTGAAGCTTTCTTT. Residues: CASSLLIEPDKLGNTEAFF. The complete variable domain, with remaining parts taken from reference TRBV28 and TRBJ1-1, reads DVKVTQSSRYLVKRTGEKVFLECVQDMDHENMFWYRQDPGLGLRLIYFSYDVKMKEKGDIPEGYSVSREKKERFSLILESASTNQTSMYLCASSLLIEPDKLGNTEAFFGQGTRLTVV.

This clonotype was counted ten times or more. The chain combines TRBV9 with TRBJ2-7; 9 nucleotides align to TRBD1. J was trimmed by 0 bases and V by 0 bases; bases with no gene match: 1. This CDR3 contains 15 residues. Per the germline V gene, CDR1 is SGDLS and CDR2 is YYNGEE. The CDR3 coding sequence is TGTGCCAGCAGCGTAGGGACAGGGGTCTCCTACGAGCAGTACTTC. It specifies CASSVGTGVSYEQYF.

This sequence joins TRBV9 and TRBJ2-5; TRBD2 aligns across 7 bases. Germline-derived CDR1 and CDR2 are SGDLS and YYNGEE. V trimming: 4 bases; J trimming: 5 bases; junction bases outside the gene matches: 2. This CDR3 is 12 amino acids long. CDR3 sequence reads: CASSQLAETQYF. The CDR3 nucleotides are TGTGCCAGCAGCCAACTAGCGGAGACCCAGTACTTC. Variable domain in full (rest from reference TRBV9 and TRBJ2-5): DSGVTQTPKHLITATGQRVTLRCSPRSGDLSVYWYQQSLDQGLQFLIQYYNGEERAKGNILERFSAQQFPDLHSELNLSSLELGDSALYFCASSQLAETQYFGPGTRLLVL.

In its sample, this clonotype was seen once. The V and J genes are TRBV12-3 or TRBV12-4 and TRBJ2-7, with 9 bases fitting TRBD2. The CDR3 extends over 14 amino acids. After removal of 6 bases from V and 3 bases from J, the junction contained 6 bases not matched to a gene. The CDR3 DNA follows: TGTGCCAGCAGCTTTCCAGCGGGGGGCTACGAGCAGTACTTC. This gives the protein CASSFPAGGYEQYF.

This clonotype was picked up one time. The V gene is TRBV7-9, the J gene TRBJ1-1, with D unresolved. V was pared by 3 bases and J by 0 bases, with 11 bases between. The V gene's germline CDR1 is SEHNR and CDR2 FQNEAQ (reference sequence). The CDR3 is 15 amino acids. The DNA of the CDR3 is TGTGCCAGCAGCTTGGCCGGGAGGCTGAACACTGAAGCTTTCTTT. Amino acid sequence: CASSLAGRLNTEAFF.

This chain links TRBV10-1 with TRBJ2-1; perhaps TRBD2 as D (5 bases). CDR3 length: 12 residues. Germline loops: CDR1 WNHNN, CDR2 SYGVQD (reference sequence). The V gene lost 5 bases and the J gene lost 9 bases, with 11 bases spanning the gap. The CDR3 reads CASSRESSEQFF. The CDR3, as DNA: TGCGCCAGCAGTCGGGAAAGTAGTGAGCAGTTCTTC.

This clonotype has only a few counts. The chain couples TRBV28 to TRBJ1-2, with TRBD1 identical over 7 bases. The junction had 12 bases not matched to a gene; V was cut back by 3 bases and J by 5 bases. Germline CDR1 is MDHEN and CDR2 is SYDVKM. The CDR3 consists of 16 residues. The CDR3 reads CASSLMFPSQGYGYTF. In DNA form, the CDR3 reads TGTGCCAGCAGTTTGATGTTTCCCTCACAGGGGTATGGCTACACCTTC.

The rearrangement joins TRBV20-1 to TRBJ1-1, with 11 bases fitting TRBD1. From germline, CDR1 is DFQATT and CDR2 SNEGSKA (reference sequence). V was clipped by 5 bases and J by 0 bases; unmatched bases: 5. The CDR3 extends over 15 amino acids. CDR3 in DNA: TGCAGTGCTCGAGGACAGGGGGCTTTGAACACTGAAGCTTTCTTT. Translated, it gives CSARGQGALNTEAFF.